This T cell receptor beta chain was captured in a study of OX40 agonist ivuxolimab in advanced cancers. At the level of the study: Eligibility admitted prior anti-PD-1, anti-PD-L1 or anti-CTLA-4 therapy; about 39% had some.

This clone is a singleton in its sample. What it recognizes is unknown. Points from the study as a whole: CD4+ and CD8+ T cells in blood underwent clonal expansion by week 6 at 0.1 to 3.0 mg/kg.

Some clones are missing from TCRdb's copy, which holds only in-frame ones; the method was immunoSEQ multiplex PCR. Here the sample spans around 27,000 clones, approximately 84% being singletons. The ends were cut back, 0 bases at V and 0 bases at J, with 6 bases in the middle. Germline CDR1 SEHNR, CDR2 FQNEAQ (reference sequence). This CDR3 has 15 residues. The material sequenced was CD4+ or CD8+ T cells sorted from blood, taken in a trial of the OX40 agonist ivuxolimab. The TCR sequence derives from an adult with an advanced solid tumor such as melanoma, head and neck, liver or kidney cancer. The gene calls are TRBV7-9 and TRBJ1-5, with D uncertain. CDR3 nucleotides: TGTGCCAGCAGCTTAGCGGGGTATAGCAATCAGCCCCAGCATTTT. Amino acid sequence: CASSLAGYSNQPQHF.